A selection of T cell receptor beta chains follows, all from one sample in a study of T cells after yellow fever vaccination. TCRdb analysed the 5' RACE reads with MiXCR anew, one entry per CDR3 protein. This sample has 25,000 to 35,000 distinct CDR3 sequences, with 6.3% found just once. The sample consisted of PBMCs, either bulk or a sorted T-cell subset (CD4+, CD8+, memory, or dextramer-sorted; not recorded which), taken on the day of the yellow fever booster vaccination. Receptors were obtained from a man aged 25 to 40 who received the YFV17D yellow fever vaccine. Both conserved end residues are part of each CDR3. D genes are given only for firm matches. The size of a clone is reported for some rows only, either as once, few or many, or as a class for expanded clones.

d_gene: TRBD1; abundance: many; j_gene: TRBJ1-5; v_gene: TRBV6-2/TRBV6-3; CDR3nt: TGTGCCAGCGGGACAGGTCAGCCCCAGCATTTT; CDR3aa: CASGTGQPQHF
d_gene: NA; abundance: many; j_gene: TRBJ2-1; v_gene: TRBV27; CDR3nt: TGTGCCAGCAGTTTTGGTGGCAATGAGCAGTTCTTC; CDR3aa: CASSFGGNEQFF
d_gene: TRBD1; abundance: many; j_gene: TRBJ1-2; v_gene: TRBV4-2; CDR3nt: TGTGCCAGCAGCCTCCTTGTAGGACAGGGGGCGGAAGGCTACACCTTC; CDR3aa: CASSLLVGQGAEGYTF
d_gene: NA; abundance: many; j_gene: TRBJ2-3; v_gene: TRBV20-1; CDR3nt: TGCAGTGTCAAACCCTTTGCGGAGAACACAGATACGCAGTATTTT; CDR3aa: CSVKPFAENTDTQYF
d_gene: NA; abundance: many; j_gene: TRBJ2-7; v_gene: TRBV7-6; CDR3nt: TGTGCCAGCAGCTTATCTTCCAGGGACGAGCAGTACTTC; CDR3aa: CASSLSSRDEQYF
d_gene: NA; abundance: few; j_gene: TRBJ1-1; v_gene: TRBV20-1; CDR3nt: TGCAGTGCCACCAAGGGGGAGAACACTGAAGCTTTCTTT; CDR3aa: CSATKGENTEAFF
d_gene: NA; abundance: NA; j_gene: TRBJ2-3; v_gene: TRBV10-1; CDR3nt: TGCGCCAGCAGTGAGTCGGACAGCACCGGAGATACGCAGTATTTT; CDR3aa: CASSESDSTGDTQYF
d_gene: NA; abundance: NA; j_gene: TRBJ2-3; v_gene: TRBV5-5; CDR3nt: TGTGCCAGGAGCCCGGAGGTCCGGGTCACAGATACGCAGTATTTT; CDR3aa: CARSPEVRVTDTQYF
d_gene: NA; abundance: many; j_gene: TRBJ2-7; v_gene: TRBV19; CDR3nt: TGTGCCAGTACCTCGGGACAAGACTACGAGCAGTACTTC; CDR3aa: CASTSGQDYEQYF
d_gene: NA; abundance: NA; j_gene: TRBJ2-3; v_gene: TRBV20-1; CDR3nt: TGCAGTGCACGTGAGATGGGGACAGATACGCAGTATTTT; CDR3aa: CSAREMGTDTQYF
d_gene: TRBD1; abundance: few; j_gene: TRBJ1-4; v_gene: TRBV6-2/TRBV6-3; CDR3nt: TGTGCCAGCAGTTCGACAGGGGGCCGTGAAAAACTGTTTTTT; CDR3aa: CASSSTGGREKLFF
d_gene: TRBD2; abundance: many; j_gene: TRBJ2-3; v_gene: TRBV7-9; CDR3nt: TGTGCCAGCAGCCTGGGACTAGCGGGAGGGACGCAGTATTTT; CDR3aa: CASSLGLAGGTQYF
d_gene: NA; abundance: many; j_gene: TRBJ2-1; v_gene: TRBV7-8; CDR3nt: TGTGCCAGCAGCGGGGGTTTGCGCCTCAATGAGCAGTTCTTC; CDR3aa: CASSGGLRLNEQFF
d_gene: TRBD1; abundance: many; j_gene: TRBJ2-2; v_gene: TRBV29-1; CDR3nt: TGCAGCGTTGAAGGACAGGGGATCTCTGGCACCGGGGAGCTGTTTTTT; CDR3aa: CSVEGQGISGTGELFF
d_gene: NA; abundance: many; j_gene: TRBJ2-1; v_gene: TRBV20-1; CDR3nt: TGCAGTGCTAGGGCCGGGATCCAGTTCTTC; CDR3aa: CSARAGIQFF
d_gene: NA; abundance: NA; j_gene: TRBJ2-1; v_gene: TRBV27; CDR3nt: TGTGCCAGCAGTTTGCGTGTAGCGGCCGCGGAGCAGTTCTTC; CDR3aa: CASSLRVAAAEQFF
d_gene: TRBD2; abundance: few; j_gene: TRBJ2-1; v_gene: TRBV20-1; CDR3nt: TGCAGTTGCACCCCTAGCGGGAGGTTCAATGAGCAGTTCTTC; CDR3aa: CSCTPSGRFNEQFF
d_gene: NA; abundance: NA; j_gene: TRBJ1-1; v_gene: TRBV30; CDR3nt: TGTGCCTGGAGTCCCCCCCGAGCTTACACTGAAGCTTTCTTT; CDR3aa: CAWSPPRAYTEAFF
d_gene: NA; abundance: many; j_gene: TRBJ2-7; v_gene: TRBV5-6; CDR3nt: TGTGCCAGCAGCCGACCGGCAGGGAGAAGCGAGCAGTACTTC; CDR3aa: CASSRPAGRSEQYF
d_gene: NA; abundance: many; j_gene: TRBJ2-5; v_gene: TRBV25-1; CDR3nt: TGTGCCAGCAGTGAAAGCGCCTTTTTAGAGACCCAGTACTTC; CDR3aa: CASSESAFLETQYF
d_gene: NA; abundance: many; j_gene: TRBJ1-2; v_gene: TRBV12-3/TRBV12-4; CDR3nt: TGTGCCAGCAGCCAGACGCAGAACTATGGCTACACCTTC; CDR3aa: CASSQTQNYGYTF
d_gene: NA; abundance: NA; j_gene: TRBJ2-3; v_gene: TRBV6-5; CDR3nt: TGTGCCAGCAGTTACCGGGACCCCACTTTCACAGATACGCAGTATTTT; CDR3aa: CASSYRDPTFTDTQYF
d_gene: NA; abundance: many; j_gene: TRBJ2-2; v_gene: TRBV6-1; CDR3nt: TGTGCCAGCAGGGTGGACTATAACACCGGGGAGCTGTTTTTT; CDR3aa: CASRVDYNTGELFF
d_gene: NA; abundance: many; j_gene: TRBJ2-1; v_gene: TRBV7-2; CDR3nt: TGTGCCAGCAGCTCCTCCACCCAGTTCTTC; CDR3aa: CASSSSTQFF
d_gene: NA; abundance: many; j_gene: TRBJ2-2; v_gene: TRBV24-1; CDR3nt: TGTGCCACCAGTGAAACGCGGGACACCGGGGAGCTGTTTTTT; CDR3aa: CATSETRDTGELFF
d_gene: TRBD1; abundance: few; j_gene: TRBJ2-7; v_gene: TRBV6-1; CDR3nt: TGTGCCAGCAGTCGGGACAGGGGGGGATCCTACGAGCAGTACTTC; CDR3aa: CASSRDRGGSYEQYF
d_gene: NA; abundance: many; j_gene: TRBJ2-7; v_gene: TRBV7-2; CDR3nt: TGTGCCAGCAGCAACTACCGGACAAAGAGCTACGAGCAGTACTTC; CDR3aa: CASSNYRTKSYEQYF
d_gene: TRBD2; abundance: few; j_gene: TRBJ2-3; v_gene: TRBV12-3/TRBV12-4; CDR3nt: TGTGCCAGCACCACCGCTCGACTAGCGGGAAACACAGATACGCAGTATTTT; CDR3aa: CASTTARLAGNTDTQYF
d_gene: NA; abundance: many; j_gene: TRBJ1-1; v_gene: TRBV6-1; CDR3nt: TGTGCCAGCGGGTTAAGCCTGGGGGACACTGAAGCTTTCTTT; CDR3aa: CASGLSLGDTEAFF
d_gene: TRBD2; abundance: medium-sized; j_gene: TRBJ2-3; v_gene: TRBV10-2; CDR3nt: TGCGCCAGCAGCCTAGCGGCTAGCACAGATACGCAGTATTTT; CDR3aa: CASSLAASTDTQYF